Following are 27 T cell receptor beta chains from one sample sequenced in a study of cytomegalovirus exposure and HLA in healthy donors. PCR used 60 Vbeta primers and 13 Jbeta primers. TCRdb's copy holds only in-frame clones and misses some; the assay was immunoSEQ multiplex PCR. The sample has approximately 140,000 clones; about four fifths are singletons. Sample: PBMCs. Receptor source: a man aged 45-65 years in good health and CMV-seropositive.

The V and J genes are TRBV7-8 and TRBJ2-7; D is possibly TRBD2 (6 bases). The V gene lost 5 bases and the J gene lost 3 bases, with 11 bases spanning the gap. The CDR3 consists of 13 residues. CDR1 and CDR2 (germline): SGHVS, FQNEAQ. CDR3 sequence reads: CASSPTRFYEQYF. Written as DNA, the CDR3 is TGTGCCAGCAGCCCGACTAGGTTCTACGAGCAGTACTTC.

This clone was detected once. The chain employs TRBV7-9 and TRBJ2-7; 8 bases line up with TRBD2. Germline values: CDR1 SEHNR, CDR2 FQNEAQ (reference sequence). This CDR3 spans 17 amino acids. Losses at the gene ends were 1 base for V and 0 bases for J; bases not matched to a gene: 8. The CDR3 spells CASSLVPAGVLSYEQYF. The CDR3 DNA sequence: TGTGCCAGCAGCTTAGTCCCAGCGGGAGTTCTCTCCTACGAGCAGTACTTC.

This sequence joins TRBV6-1 and TRBJ1-4; no reliable D call. The CDR3 is made up of 13 amino acids. Germline CDR1 MNHNS, CDR2 SASEGT. V dropped 7 bases and J dropped 8 bases, with 14 bases sitting between them. The CDR3 spells CASNSRDGEKLFF. CDR3 nucleotide sequence: TGTGCCAGCAATTCACGGGATGGAGAAAAACTGTTTTTT.

This chain connects TRBV6-1 to TRBJ2-5; the D gene is possibly TRBD1 (6 bases). Germline CDR1 MNHNS, CDR2 SASEGT. V was cut by 7 bases and J by 2 bases, with 11 bases left in between. The CDR3 totals 13 residues. The CDR3 is CASIQGAQETQYF. The CDR3 bases are TGTGCCAGCATACAGGGCGCACAAGAGACCCAGTACTTC.

The chain recombines TRBV7-2 with TRBJ1-2; no reliable D call. V lost 0 bases and J 2 bases, leaving 4 bases between the germline ends. The CDR3 totals 13 residues. Germline CDR1 reads SGHTA; CDR2 reads FQGNSA. In DNA, the CDR3 is TGTGCCAGCAGCTTAGCGACAAACTATGGCTACACCTTC. This encodes CASSLATNYGYTF.

CDR3 protein: CASSPGAQSSGNTIYF. The CDR3, as DNA: TGTGCCAGCTCACCCGGAGCGCAGAGCTCTGGAAACACCATATATTTT. V and J are TRBV18 and TRBJ1-3; D is unresolved. The CDR3 extends over 16 amino acids. The V gene lost 3 bases and the J gene lost 0 bases, with 12 bases spanning the gap. In germline, CDR1 is KGHSH, CDR2 LQKENI.

The chain is built from TRBV29-1 and TRBJ2-3; 16 bases match TRBD2. Losses at the gene ends were 6 bases for V and 4 bases for J; bases not matched to a gene: 7. The CDR3 consists of 16 residues. Per the germline V gene, CDR1 is SQVTM and CDR2 is ANQGSEA. CDR3 sequence: CSVAGTSGRAADTQYF. CDR3 DNA sequence: TGCAGCGTAGCCGGGACTAGCGGGAGGGCCGCAGATACGCAGTATTTT.

J is TRBJ2-7 and V is TRBV11-2; 10 nucleotides align to TRBD2. J was trimmed by 7 bases and V by 4 bases; bases with no gene match: 10. CDR3 size: 15 residues. The germline V gene encodes CDR1 SGHAT and CDR2 FQNNGV. This chain's CDR3 is CASSSTSGFLGEQYF. CDR3 DNA: TGTGCCAGCAGCTCGACTAGCGGGTTTCTGGGGGAGCAGTACTTC.

This chain links TRBV5-4 with TRBJ2-2; 12 nucleotides align to TRBD2. V gave up 3 bases and J gave up 0 bases; unmatched junction bases: 3. The CDR3 loop spans 17 amino acids. The V gene's germline CDR1 is SGHNT and CDR2 YYREEE (reference sequence). Here the CDR3 DNA reads TGTGCCAGCAGCTCCCGGACTAGCGGGGCGAACACCGGGGAGCTGTTTTTT. It codes for CASSSRTSGANTGELFF.

This clone has more than one count but fewer than ten. The chain couples TRBV7-2 to TRBJ1-6, with 7 bases fitting TRBD1. The trim removed 5 bases at V and 8 bases at J, leaving 3 bases unmatched. The CDR3 spans 13 residues. Germline V gene data show CDR1 as SGHTA and CDR2 as FQGNSA. The CDR3 nucleotides read TGTGCCAGCAGCATAACAGGGGATTCACCCCTCCACTTT. Its protein product is CASSITGDSPLHF.

The chain recombines TRBV7-2 with TRBJ2-1; D is uncertain. V was clipped by 4 bases and J by 7 bases, with 11 bases between them. CDR1 is SGHTA and CDR2 is FQGNSA in the germline V gene. CDR3 length: 13 residues. The CDR3 nucleotides are TGTGCCAGCAGCTCTCAAAATGAGAATGAGCAGTTCTTC. Translation: CASSSQNENEQFF.

This chain links TRBV19 with TRBJ1-5, with D unresolved. V was shortened by 1 base and J by 6 bases, with 4 bases between the two germline ends. This CDR3 is built from 12 residues. CDR1 is LNHDA, CDR2 SQIVND, per germline (reference sequence). The CDR3 sequence: CASSIASQPQHF. CDR3 DNA: TGTGCCAGTAGTATAGCGAGTCAGCCCCAGCATTTT. Full variable domain (rest looked up from reference TRBV19 and TRBJ1-5): DGGITQSPKYLFRKEGQNVTLSCEQNLNHDAMYWYRQDPGQGLRLIYYSQIVNDFQKGDIAEGYSVSREKKESFPLTVTSAQKNPTAFYLCASSIASQPQHFGDGTRLSIL.

As regards this clone: Being one base from a much bigger clone, this may be a read error. This rearrangement joins TRBV29-1 to TRBJ1-2; possible D gene TRBD1, 5 bases. The CDR3 has 12 residues. The germline V and J ends were trimmed by 8 bases and 3 bases, with 13 bases remaining between them. From germline, CDR1 is SQVTM and CDR2 ANQGSEA. CDR3 amino acids: CSILAGDYGYTF. The CDR3, as DNA: TGCAGCATCTTGGCGGGGGACTATGGCTACACCTTC.

The chain joins TRBV7-8 to TRBJ2-2; a possible D gene is TRBD2 (6 bases). This CDR3 is built from 15 residues. Trimming removed 5 bases at V and 4 bases at J, with 14 bases between. Germline CDR1 reads SGHVS; CDR2 reads FQNEAQ. The CDR3 spells CASSPRSSVTGELFF. DNA for the CDR3: TGTGCCAGCAGCCCGAGGTCTAGCGTCACCGGGGAGCTGTTTTTT.

This rearrangement joins TRBV15 to TRBJ2-3, with a possible D match to TRBD2 (6 bases). Germline lookup yields CDR1 LNHNV and CDR2 YYDKDF (reference sequence). This CDR3 spans 16 amino acids. Deletions cut 1 base from V and 1 base from J, with 12 bases between. CDR3: CATSRGEATGTDTQYF. CDR3 bases: TGTGCCACCAGCAGAGGGGAGGCGACGGGCACAGATACGCAGTATTTT.

This clone has a single count. The V and J genes are TRBV5-1 and TRBJ2-1; 11 bases map to TRBD2. Germline lookup yields CDR1 SGHRS and CDR2 YFSETQ. This CDR3 region has 15 residues. V was pared by 5 bases and J by 5 bases, with 6 bases of the junction left unmatched. CDR3 residues: CASRETSGANNEQFF. CDR3 coding DNA: TGCGCCAGCAGGGAGACTAGCGGGGCCAACAATGAGCAGTTCTTC.

V usage is TRBV29-1 and J usage is TRBJ2-5, with 7 bases matching TRBD2. CDR3 size: 14 residues. Germline V lookup: CDR1 SQVTM, CDR2 ANQGSEA. V was clipped by 4 bases and J by 3 bases; unmatched bases: 8. The CDR3: CSVGAGNLKETQYF. CDR3 nucleotide sequence: TGCAGCGTTGGAGCGGGAAATCTTAAAGAGACCCAGTACTTC.

This clone has a single count. This sequence joins TRBV28 and TRBJ2-7; TRBD2 agrees at 9 bases. V shed 2 bases, J shed 7 bases, and the junction held 6 bases outside the gene matches. The germline V gene encodes CDR1 MDHEN and CDR2 SYDVKM. This CDR3 contains 14 residues. The CDR3 loop reads CASSLRLAGWEQYF. CDR3 DNA sequence: TGTGCCAGCAGTTTAAGGCTAGCGGGGTGGGAGCAGTACTTC.

The rearrangement uses TRBV6-5 and TRBJ2-1; a possible D gene is TRBD2 (6 bases). Trimming took off 2 bases at V and 8 bases at J, with 16 bases between the two ends. The CDR3 has 15 residues. The V gene's germline CDR1 is MNHEY and CDR2 SVGAGI. CDR3 nucleotides: TGTGCCAGCAGTTACAGGTCACAAGGAGGGCATGAGCAGTTCTTC. Translation gives CASSYRSQGGHEQFF.

The chain couples TRBV19 to TRBJ1-1, with 7 bases lining up with TRBD1. The germline V gene has CDR1 LNHDA and CDR2 SQIVND (reference sequence). The trim removed 5 bases at V and 4 bases at J, leaving 10 bases unmatched. CDR3 size: 15 residues. The CDR3 DNA sequence: TGTGCCAGTAGTGGCCACTCGACAGGGATCACTGAAGCTTTCTTT. Translation: CASSGHSTGITEAFF.

The gene calls are TRBV19 and TRBJ1-4; D is undetermined. Germline CDR1 LNHDA, CDR2 SQIVND (reference sequence). V was clipped by 5 bases and J by 0 bases, with 10 bases between them. The CDR3 loop spans 15 amino acids. CDR3 region: CASSLADATNEKLFF. CDR3 nucleotide sequence: TGTGCCAGTAGTTTGGCGGATGCAACTAATGAAAAACTGTTTTTT. Complete variable domain (other parts from reference TRBV19 and TRBJ1-4): DGGITQSPKYLFRKEGQNVTLSCEQNLNHDAMYWYRQDPGQGLRLIYYSQIVNDFQKGDIAEGYSVSREKKESFPLTVTSAQKNPTAFYLCASSLADATNEKLFFGSGTQLSVL.

This clone has only a few counts. The rearrangement uses TRBV11-3 and TRBJ2-7; 11 nucleotides line up with TRBD1. Germline CDR1 is SGHNT and CDR2 is YENEEA. V lost 5 bases and J lost 3; bases outside the gene matches: 9. This CDR3 comprises 16 residues. Written as DNA, the CDR3 is TGTGCCAGCAGCCCAGGGGACAGGGGGAGGTTCTACGAGCAGTACTTC. Protein: CASSPGDRGRFYEQYF.

The chain links TRBV14 to TRBJ2-5, with unresolved D. Matching the DNA end better, TRBJ2-7 makes the J call doubtful. CDR3 length equals 14 residues. Germline V gene data show CDR1 as SGHDN and CDR2 as FVKESK. The CDR3 loop is CASSQDLGDYEQYF. Written as DNA, the CDR3 is TGTGCCAGCAGCCAAGATTTGGGCGACTACGAGCAGTACTTC.

This clone was observed a handful of times. In DNA form, the CDR3 reads TGTGCCATCAGTGAGTCGGGGCAGGGCCACAATCAGCCCCAGCATTTT. It is translated as CAISESGQGHNQPQHF. The chain employs TRBV10-3 and TRBJ1-5; tentative D call: TRBD1 (5 bases). Germline-derived CDR1 and CDR2 are ENHRY and SYGVKD. CDR3 length: 16 residues. The V and J ends lost 0 bases and 3 bases respectively, with 12 bases between them.

This chain uses TRBV27 with TRBJ2-1; D may be TRBD1 (6 bases). The V gene lost 3 bases and the J gene lost 4 bases, with 16 bases spanning the gap. This CDR3 has 16 amino acids. Germline loops: CDR1 MNHEY, CDR2 SMNVEV (reference sequence). The DNA for the CDR3 is TGTGCCAGCAGTTTCACAGGGCTGGCAAAATACAATGAGCAGTTCTTC. Residues: CASSFTGLAKYNEQFF.

The J gene is TRBJ2-3, the V gene TRBV7-9; 8 bases fit TRBD2. The CDR3 runs to 12 residues. Germline lookup yields CDR1 SEHNR and CDR2 FQNEAQ (reference sequence). J gave up 10 bases and V 5 bases, and 5 bases lay outside the gene matches. Here the CDR3 DNA reads TGTGCCAGCAGCCTCGAGCGGGAGTCGCAGTATTTT. Translated, it gives CASSLERESQYF.

In this sample, this clone turned up once. This chain connects TRBV5-1 to TRBJ1-2, with D possibly being TRBD1 (5 bases). V was trimmed by 2 bases and J by 0 bases, leaving 8 bases between them. The CDR3 consists of 14 residues. Germline V gene data show CDR1 as SGHRS and CDR2 as YFSETQ. The CDR3 is CASSLQVANYGYTF. The CDR3 bases are TGCGCCAGCAGCTTACAGGTAGCTAACTATGGCTACACCTTC.